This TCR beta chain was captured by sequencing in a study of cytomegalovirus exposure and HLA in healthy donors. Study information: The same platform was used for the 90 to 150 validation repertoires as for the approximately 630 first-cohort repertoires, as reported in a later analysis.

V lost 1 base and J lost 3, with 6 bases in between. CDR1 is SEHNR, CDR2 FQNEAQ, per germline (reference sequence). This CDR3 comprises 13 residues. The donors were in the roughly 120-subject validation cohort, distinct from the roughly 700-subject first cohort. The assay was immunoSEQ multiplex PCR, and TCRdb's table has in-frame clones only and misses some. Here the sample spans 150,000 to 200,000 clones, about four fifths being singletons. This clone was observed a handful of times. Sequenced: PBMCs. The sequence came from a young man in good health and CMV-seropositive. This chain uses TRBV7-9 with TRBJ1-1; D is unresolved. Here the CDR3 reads CASSLGDYTEAFF. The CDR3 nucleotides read TGTGCCAGCAGCTTAGGTGACTACACTGAAGCTTTCTTT.